This is a list of T cell receptor beta chains from one sample in a study of T cells in Graves' hyperthyroidism and ophthalmopathy. TCRdb redid the calling of the multiplex PCR reads with MiXCR, one entry per CDR3 protein. The table shows roughly 250,000 distinct CDR3 sequences, with approximately 15% occurring only once. Sequenced input: blood. The source of these receptors is a woman in her 40s with Graves' hyperthyroidism that later progressed to Graves' ophthalmopathy. Both conserved end residues are part of each CDR3. The D gene is left open where the match is weak. Only some rows state a clone size, as once, few, many or a class for expanded clones.

many	TRBV11-2	.	TRBJ2-4	TGTGCCAGCAGCACCCGCCCTACTAGCAGTCTAGCCAAAAACATTCAGTACTTC	CASSTRPTSSLAKNIQYF
few	TRBV4-1	.	TRBJ1-5	TGCGCCAGCAGCCAAGACCTACAGGGCGGGTGGCCCCAGCATTTT	CASSQDLQGGWPQHF
many	TRBV27	TRBD1	TRBJ2-7	TGTGCCAGCAGTTTATCGCCACAGGGGCCCTCCTACGAGCAGTACTTC	CASSLSPQGPSYEQYF
few	TRBV3-1	.	TRBJ2-6	TGTGCCAGCAGCCAAGAAGCCGGGGCTACTGGGGCCAACGTCCTGACTTTC	CASSQEAGATGANVLTF
many	TRBV6-6	TRBD1	TRBJ1-1	TGTGCCAGCAGTTACTTCAGGGGGACAGGGATACTGAACACTGAAGCTTTCTTT	CASSYFRGTGILNTEAFF
many	TRBV6-1	.	TRBJ2-2	TGTGCCAGCAGTCCACCGGACAGCTACACCGGGGAGCTGTTTTTT	CASSPPDSYTGELFF
many	TRBV28	.	TRBJ2-3	TGTGCCAGCAGCCCGGGACACGTCAAGACAGATACGCAGTATTTT	CASSPGHVKTDTQYF
.	TRBV6-5	.	TRBJ2-2	TGTGCCAGCAGTTACCGGCATTCGGACTCCGGGGAGCTGTTTTTT	CASSYRHSDSGELFF
many	TRBV3-1	.	TRBJ2-7	TGTGCCAGCAGCCCCTCGGGACAAAACTACGAGCAGTACTTC	CASSPSGQNYEQYF
many	TRBV9	TRBD1	TRBJ1-2	TGTGCCAGCAGCGCTCCGGGACAGGGTGGCTACACCTTC	CASSAPGQGGYTF
many	TRBV9	.	TRBJ2-3	TGTGCCAGCAGCGTAGGTACCCATACGCAGTATTTT	CASSVGTHTQYF
.	TRBV6-5	TRBD1	TRBJ1-1	TGTGCCAGCAGTTACCAGGGGGGGGACACTGAAGCTTTCTTT	CASSYQGGDTEAFF
few	TRBV20-1	TRBD1	TRBJ2-5	TGCAGTGCTAGCAACCGACAGGGTTTTTCAGAGACCCAGTACTTC	CSASNRQGFSETQYF
many	TRBV27	.	TRBJ2-7	TGTGCCAGCACCCCTGGGCCAAACTGGGGCTACGAGCAGTACTTC	CASTPGPNWGYEQYF
many	TRBV2	.	TRBJ1-5	TGTGCCAGCAGGGCGAATTGGCCCCAGCATTTT	CASRANWPQHF
many	TRBV7-7	.	TRBJ2-3	TGTGCTAGCAGCTTAAGCCCCCTCGGCGCAGATACGCAGTATTTT	CASSLSPLGADTQYF
.	TRBV5-1	.	TRBJ2-7	TGCGCCAGCAGCTTGGCTGCAGGGGTCGCCTACGAGCAGTACTTC	CASSLAAGVAYEQYF
many	TRBV11-2	TRBD2	TRBJ2-1	TGTGCCAGCAGCCCCCCCTGGGGCGGGAGGAATTACAATGAGCAGTTCTTC	CASSPPWGGRNYNEQFF
.	TRBV19	.	TRBJ1-5	TGTGCCAGTAGTATAGCTGCGTCCTATCACCCCCAGCATTTT	CASSIAASYHPQHF
few	TRBV4-1	.	TRBJ2-1	TGCGCCAGCAGCCAAAATACAGGGTCCGTTCCGGTCAGCTCCTACAATGAGCAGTTCTTC	CASSQNTGSVPVSSYNEQFF
many	TRBV6-5	TRBD2	TRBJ2-1	TGTGCCAGCAGTTACTCAGCGGGAGGGCCGGGGGATGAGCAGTTCTTC	CASSYSAGGPGDEQFF
many	TRBV6-1	.	TRBJ2-7	TGTGCCACCCAGTCAGGGTACGAGCAGTACTTC	CATQSGYEQYF
many	TRBV6-1	.	TRBJ1-2	TGTGCCAGCAGCCAGGGAAGAGGCTACACCTTC	CASSQGRGYTF
many	TRBV20-1	.	TRBJ2-4	TGCAGTGCTGATGGGACATCAAACATTCAGTACTTC	CSADGTSNIQYF
many	TRBV6-5	.	TRBJ2-1	TGTGCCAGCAGTTCACTAGCATCCGGGAACAATGAGCAGTTCTTC	CASSSLASGNNEQFF
many	TRBV11-2	TRBD2	TRBJ2-1	TGTGCCAGCAGCTTATTGGGTGCGGGAGTCTCCTACAATGAGCAGTTCTTC	CASSLLGAGVSYNEQFF
many	TRBV6-1	.	TRBJ1-5	TGTGCCAGCAGTATAAGTCCCCAGCATTTT	CASSISPQHF
.	TRBV6-5	.	TRBJ1-1	TGTGCCAGCAGTTACTCGATAGGGGGTTTCACTGAAGCTTTCTTT	CASSYSIGGFTEAFF
.	TRBV5-1	.	TRBJ2-5	TGCGCCAGCAGAATCGTCGGGAGAACAACGGAGACCCAGTACTTC	CASRIVGRTTETQYF
many	TRBV11-3	.	TRBJ1-1	TGTGCCAGCAGCCTTCACCTAGACACTGAAGCTTTCTTT	CASSLHLDTEAFF
many	TRBV18	.	TRBJ1-3	TGTGCCAGCTCACCACCAGGGGGAACTGGAAACACCATATATTTT	CASSPPGGTGNTIYF
.	TRBV4-1	TRBD1	TRBJ2-1	TGCGCCAGCAGCCAGGGACAGGGGAATTACAATGAGCAGTTCTTC	CASSQGQGNYNEQFF
many	TRBV30	TRBD2	TRBJ2-3	TGTGCCTGGAGGGAAGCCGGACTAGCGGACACAGATACGCAGTATTTT	CAWREAGLADTDTQYF
few	TRBV27	.	TRBJ2-3	TGTGCCAGCACAAGCTTTATGGGGACAGATACGCAGTATTTT	CASTSFMGTDTQYF
many	TRBV20-1	TRBD2	TRBJ2-3	TGCAGTGCTAGAGCTGCGGGGCGGGGGAGCACAGATACGCAGTATTTT	CSARAAGRGSTDTQYF
.	TRBV13	.	TRBJ2-5	TGTGCCAGCAGCGCTACCTCAGAGTCCCAAGAGACCCAGTACTTC	CASSATSESQETQYF
many	TRBV3-1	TRBD1	TRBJ2-1	TGTGCCAGCAGCCAAGGGTGGGGGACAGGGGCGATTGATGAGCAGTTCTTC	CASSQGWGTGAIDEQFF
few	TRBV4-1	.	TRBJ2-3	TGCGCCAGCAGCCAAGAAGGTTCCGGGGCAGATACGCAGTATTTT	CASSQEGSGADTQYF
many	TRBV27	.	TRBJ2-5	TGTGCCAGCAGTGCCGGGCCGTTCCAAGAGACCCAGTACTTC	CASSAGPFQETQYF
few	TRBV20-1	.	TRBJ2-5	TGCAGTGCTAGAGATCCCGACAGGTACCAAGAGACCCAGTACTTC	CSARDPDRYQETQYF
many	TRBV5-1	.	TRBJ1-1	TGCGCCAGCAGCTTCAATATTGGTTTCACTGAAGCTTTCTTT	CASSFNIGFTEAFF
many	TRBV28	.	TRBJ2-7	TGTGCCAGCAGTTTTACGACTTCTCCTACCTACGAGCAGTACTTC	CASSFTTSPTYEQYF
many	TRBV18	.	TRBJ1-1	TGTGCCAGCTCCCCGAGCCAAGCGAACACTGAAGCTTTCTTT	CASSPSQANTEAFF
.	TRBV5-1	TRBD2	TRBJ2-7	TGCGCCAGCAGCTTGCGGTCCGGACTAGCGGGAAGATCCTACGAGCAGTACTTC	CASSLRSGLAGRSYEQYF
many	TRBV30	TRBD2	TRBJ2-3	TGTGCCATCCGAATAAGCGGGAGGATCACAGATACGCAGTATTTT	CAIRISGRITDTQYF
many	TRBV20-1	.	TRBJ1-5	TGCAGTGCTAGAACCGGGACATCACGCAATCAGCCCCAGCATTTT	CSARTGTSRNQPQHF
many	TRBV12-3/TRBV12-4	TRBD2	TRBJ2-3	TGTGCCAGCAGTTTAGAGGCGGGAGGGCCGATAGCAGATACGCAGTATTTT	CASSLEAGGPIADTQYF
many	TRBV6-5	TRBD2	TRBJ2-6	TGTGCCAGCAGTTACTTAGGGGCTAGCGGGAATACAGGGGCCAACGTCCTGACTTTC	CASSYLGASGNTGANVLTF
many	TRBV11-2	TRBD2	TRBJ2-7	TGTGCCAGCAGCTTGGCCAAACTAGCGGGAGTCTACGAGCAGTACTTC	CASSLAKLAGVYEQYF
many	TRBV6-1	.	TRBJ2-1	TGTGCCAGCAGGGGCAAGACGACAGGTAATCTTTACAATGAGCAGTTCTTC	CASRGKTTGNLYNEQFF
many	TRBV7-9	TRBD2	TRBJ2-1	TGTGCCAGCAGCTTAGGATTGGCGGGAGGCCACTCCTACAATGAGCAGTTCTTC	CASSLGLAGGHSYNEQFF
many	TRBV12-3/TRBV12-4	.	TRBJ1-6	TGTGCCAGCAGTTTAGGTCCGGGAAACTATAATTCACCCCTCCACTTT	CASSLGPGNYNSPLHF
.	TRBV30	TRBD1	TRBJ1-2	TGTGCCTGGAGTGTACGTGGGGACAGGGGTAGGGATGGCTACACCTTC	CAWSVRGDRGRDGYTF
many	TRBV6-5	.	TRBJ2-3	TGTGCCAGCAGTTACGGGGGGCAGATGGAAACAGATACGCAGTATTTT	CASSYGGQMETDTQYF
.	TRBV7-3	.	TRBJ2-7	TGTGCCAGCAGCTTAACCCCAAACTACGAGCAGTACTTC	CASSLTPNYEQYF